The present entry profiles one TCR beta chain with its context. Germline V gene lookup returns CDR1 SGHNT and CDR2 YYREEE (reference sequence). The CDR3 runs 14 residues. Trimming cost V 3 bases and J 2 bases; bases outside gene matches: 2. In the study's own analysis: Amplification of reference gene primers was used by the study to estimate nucleated cell counts. The protocol was immunoSEQ multiplex PCR, while the TCRdb copy is restricted to in-frame clones and leaves out a portion. V, J and clone size are taken as reported in that table, and D and trimming were inferred from the DNA itself. The sample consists of roughly 230,000 clones, over 85% of them appearing once. Enrolled through a virtual design, the participants were between about 18 and 100 years of age and came from about two dozen US areas. This entry belongs to a study of blood T cell repertoires in COVID-19. Study background: Collection of acute and convalescent COVID-19 samples took place in the United States, Italy and Spain. Sample material is recorded as cDNA or gDNA derived from T cells, B-cell-depleted T cells, or PBMCs.

The sequence came from a woman in her twenties or thirties with acute COVID-19. Material for sequencing was PBMCs or T cells enriched from blood (not recorded which). This chain links TRBV5-4 with TRBJ2-7; TRBD1 matches 10 bases. The CDR3 is CASSYGTGAYEQYF. The CDR3 bases are TGTGCCAGCAGCTACGGGACAGGGGCCTACGAGCAGTACTTC.